The 29 T cell receptor beta chains presented below share a single source sample, sequenced in a study of CD8+CD57+ T cells in acquired aplastic anemia. Profiles of TCR beta VDJ and CDR3 were generated from a genomic DNA template. TCRdb passed the reads through MiXCR, listing each CDR3 protein once. The repertoire holds over 100,000 distinct CDR3 sequences, with roughly 40% as singletons. Specimen: sorted CD4+, CD8+, or CD8+CD57+ T cells (not recorded which) from PBMCs. These receptors came from a human donor in good health, serving as a control.

The chain is built from TRBV4-2 and TRBJ1-3, with TRBD1 matching over 7 bases. The CDR3 is 17 residues long. The germline CDR1 and CDR2 sequences are LGHNA and YNFKEQ. The ends lost 4 bases at V and 2 bases at J; junction bases unmatched: 11. The CDR3 is CASSPYARRGTGNTIYF. The DNA of the CDR3 is TGTGCCAGCAGCCCCTATGCCCGCAGGGGGACTGGAAACACCATATATTTT.

Ten or more counts support this clonotype. The chain uses TRBV4-1 and TRBJ1-1; maybe TRBD1 (5 bases). The CDR3 runs to 12 residues. Germline V gene lookup returns CDR1 MGHRA and CDR2 YSYEKL. V was pared by 4 bases and J by 3 bases, with 6 bases between. In nucleotides, the CDR3 is TGCGCCAGCAGCCTAGGGGACACTGAAGCTTTCTTT. It specifies CASSLGDTEAFF.

In this sample, this clonotype turned up many times. The genes are TRBV7-9 and TRBJ1-6; 7 positions agree with TRBD1. Trimming took 7 bases from V and 7 from J; bases not matched to a gene: 7. This CDR3 contains 14 residues. Germline CDR1 reads SEHNR; CDR2 reads FQNEAQ (reference sequence). DNA for the CDR3: TGTGCCAGCAACCCCGGGACAGAGAATTCACCCCTCCACTTT. Its protein is CASNPGTENSPLHF.

V and J are TRBV6-5 and TRBJ1-4; D is uncertain. The V end lost 0 bases, the J end lost 4 bases, and 9 bases lay between the germline ends. Germline CDR1 and CDR2: MNHEY and SVGAGI. The CDR3 has 15 amino acids. In DNA, the CDR3 is TGTGCCAGCAGTTACTCCGGGCCGATTAATGAAAAACTGTTTTTT. This codes for CASSYSGPINEKLFF.

The chain is built from TRBV20-1 and TRBJ2-7; weak D call: TRBD2 (6 bases). Germline CDR1 DFQATT, CDR2 SNEGSKA (reference sequence). The CDR3 length is 10 residues. V was clipped by 8 bases and J by 4 bases, with 9 bases between them. CDR3 coding DNA: TGCAGTTCCGGGAGTTACGAGCAGTACTTC. Protein sequence: CSSGSYEQYF.

The V and J genes are TRBV29-1 and TRBJ1-1, with 7 positions matching TRBD1. CDR1 and CDR2 (germline): SQVTM, ANQGSEA. Unmatched junction bases numbered 9, after V lost 8 bases and J lost 0 bases. This CDR3 is 14 amino acids long. CDR3 region: CSLGTGAMNTEAFF. The CDR3 DNA reads as TGCAGCTTAGGAACAGGGGCGATGAACACTGAAGCTTTCTTT.

This clonotype appeared a few times. V usage is TRBV5-1 and J usage is TRBJ2-1; 12 nucleotides match TRBD2. J lost 2 bases, V lost 7 bases, and 4 bases had no gene match. Germline V lookup: CDR1 SGHRS, CDR2 YFSETQ. This CDR3 contains 15 residues. Here the CDR3 DNA reads TGCGCCAGCGGGACTAGCGGGTCCCCCTACAATGAGCAGTTCTTC. Encoded protein: CASGTSGSPYNEQFF.

Many counts were recorded for this clonotype. The chain uses TRBV19 and TRBJ2-2; a possible D gene is TRBD1 (6 bases). The germline CDR1 and CDR2 sequences are LNHDA and SQIVND (reference sequence). Between the trimmed V and J ends, which lost 7 bases and 3 bases, there was a span of 12 bases. This CDR3 comprises 14 residues. The CDR3: CASTGTSYTGELFF. CDR3 DNA sequence: TGTGCCAGTACAGGGACATCATACACCGGGGAGCTGTTTTTT.

This clonotype was counted at least ten times. V is TRBV9 and J is TRBJ1-2; maybe TRBD1 (5 bases). The germline CDR1 and CDR2 sequences are SGDLS and YYNGEE. Trimming pared 0 bases from V and 8 bases from J, leaving 11 bases between. There are 13 residues in the CDR3. CDR3: CASSVVQGGGYTF. As DNA, the CDR3 is TGTGCCAGCAGCGTAGTTCAGGGCGGAGGCTACACCTTC.

This clonotype was picked up many times. J is TRBJ1-6 and V is TRBV7-6; D is unresolved. V was trimmed by 3 bases and J by 5 bases, leaving 14 bases between them. The length of the CDR3 is 16 residues. CDR1 and CDR2 from the germline V gene are SGHVS and FNYEAQ. For the CDR3, the DNA is TGTGCCAGCAGCTTCGGAGAAGTTGGGAATAATTCACCCCTCCACTTT. Its translation is CASSFGEVGNNSPLHF.

This clonotype was counted ten times or more. The chain has TRBV15 and TRBJ1-5; D not resolved. Germline V gives CDR1 LNHNV, CDR2 YYDKDF (reference sequence). This CDR3 has 12 residues. Trimming stripped 3 bases from V and 4 bases from J, with 4 bases between. The DNA of the CDR3 is TGTGCCACCAGCAGTTTTAATCAGCCCCAGCATTTT. It codes for CATSSFNQPQHF.

The V gene is TRBV2, the J gene TRBJ1-4; tentatively, D is TRBD1 (5 bases). Germline values: CDR1 SNHLY, CDR2 FYNNEI. Deletions cut 3 bases from V and 7 bases from J, with 12 bases between. The CDR3 covers 14 residues. CDR3 coding DNA: TGTGCCAGCAGTGAGGGAAGGGGTACTGAAAAACTGTTTTTT. Amino acids: CASSEGRGTEKLFF.

With respect to this clonotype: The conserved final phenylalanine or tryptophan is absent from the CDR3, which likely points to a read error. V and J are TRBV12-3 or TRBV12-4 and TRBJ1-5, with D hard to call. CDR3 length: 17 amino acids. V lost 0 bases, J lost 3 bases, and 15 bases lay in between. The chain's CDR3 is CASSLARSEWHNQPQHL. CDR3 DNA sequence: TGTGCCAGCAGTTTAGCCCGGTCTGAGTGGCACAATCAGCCCCAGCATCTT.

This clonotype was picked up a small number of times. The chain is built from TRBV27 and TRBJ2-2; 10 bases line up with TRBD2. Germline-derived CDR1 and CDR2 are MNHEY and SMNVEV (reference sequence). The CDR3 has 15 amino acids. With 5 bases clipped from V and 7 bases from J, the junction kept 7 bases outside the gene matches. Written as DNA, the CDR3 is TGTGCCAGCAGTCAAGGGACTAGCGTCTACGGGGAGCTGTTTTTT. Residues: CASSQGTSVYGELFF.

This chain joins TRBV19 and TRBJ1-6; tentative D call: TRBD1 (5 bases). CDR1 and CDR2 from the germline V gene are LNHDA and SQIVND (reference sequence). V lost 10 bases and J lost 8, with 12 bases in between. This CDR3 comprises 12 residues. CDR3 nucleotides: TGTGCCATTACCCTGGGGGATTCACCCCTCCACTTT. It is translated as CAITLGDSPLHF.

The chain joins TRBV7-6 to TRBJ2-7, with TRBD1 matching 7 bases. Unmatched junction bases numbered 7, after V lost 4 bases and J lost 1 base. The CDR3 extends over 15 amino acids. CDR1 and CDR2 from the germline V gene are SGHVS and FNYEAQ. The CDR3 region has the DNA TGTGCCAGCAGCTCGACAGGGCCCCCTTCCTACGAGCAGTACTTC. This translates into CASSSTGPPSYEQYF.

This clonotype was observed at least ten times. The rearrangement links TRBV20-1 to TRBJ1-4, with D tentatively TRBD1 (5 bases). V was shortened by 2 bases and J by 8 bases, with 24 bases between the two germline ends. The CDR3 has 17 amino acids. Looked up from germline, CDR1 is DFQATT and CDR2 is SNEGSKA (reference sequence). The CDR3 DNA follows: TGCAGTGCTAGATCGGGAACAGGAAATCCCGGAAGGGAAAAACTGTTTTTT. This gives the protein CSARSGTGNPGREKLFF.

The sample holds many counts of this clonotype. The gene calls are TRBV12-3 or TRBV12-4 and TRBJ1-4; D is ambiguous. V shed 6 bases and J shed 5 bases, with 10 bases lying between them. This CDR3 region has 13 residues. Here the CDR3 DNA reads TGTGCCAGCAGGAGACGGGAGAATGAAAAACTGTTTTTT. Translation gives CASRRRENEKLFF.

Details on this clonotype: A much larger clonotype is one base distant, so this may be a read error. V and J are TRBV12-3 or TRBV12-4 and TRBJ1-3; D remains ambiguous. The CDR3 has 14 residues. The CDR3 sequence: CASFVGNTGNTTYF. The CDR3 bases are TGTGCCAGCTTTGTCGGGAATACTGGAAACACCACATATTTT.

This clonotype has a handful of counts. The chain joins TRBV18 to TRBJ1-1; 7 bases fit TRBD1. This CDR3 contains 13 residues. The junction had 0 bases not matched to a gene; V was cut back by 4 bases and J by 1 base. Germline values: CDR1 KGHSH, CDR2 LQKENI. The CDR3 DNA reads as TGTGCCAGCTCACAGGGGGCGAACACTGAAGCTTTCTTT. This sequence encodes CASSQGANTEAFF.

This clonotype has just a few counts. The CDR3 sequence is CASSYTVVRGRLGNTIYF. The CDR3 DNA reads as TGTGCCAGCAGTTATACGGTGGTGCGGGGACGTCTGGGAAACACCATATATTTT. The rearrangement links TRBV6-2 or TRBV6-3 to TRBJ1-3; TRBD1 might be the D (5 bases). Germline assignment: CDR1 MNHEY and CDR2 SVGEGT. V lost 3 bases to trimming and J lost 4 bases, with 22 bases between them. The CDR3 spans 18 residues.

This clonotype was counted ten times or more. This chain joins TRBV9 and TRBJ2-5; 8 bases fit TRBD2. Germline V gene data show CDR1 as SGDLS and CDR2 as YYNGEE. This CDR3 is built from 14 residues. With V trimmed by 0 bases and J by 7 bases, 5 bases remained unmatched. This CDR3 is CASSVEAGEGTQYF. The CDR3 DNA reads TGTGCCAGCAGCGTAGAAGCGGGAGAGGGGACCCAGTACTTC.

The chain links TRBV10-2 to TRBJ1-2; TRBD1 might be the D (6 bases). This CDR3 spans 14 amino acids. The ends were cut back, 5 bases at V and 8 bases at J, with 18 bases in the middle. Germline V lookup: CDR1 WSHSY, CDR2 SAAADI. DNA for the CDR3: TGCGCCAGCAGTCTCGAATACAGGGTCGAAGGCTACACCTTC. Translated, it gives CASSLEYRVEGYTF.

A note on this clonotype: This may stem from a read error, because a much larger clone lies one nucleotide away. The CDR3 DNA reads TGTGCCAGCAGCTTACTACAGGGCAAGGGCGGAAACGCCATATATTTT. Translation gives CASSLLQGKGGNAIYF. The rearrangement joins TRBV11-2 to TRBJ1-3, with a possible D match to TRBD1 (6 bases). CDR3 length equals 16 residues. Germline V gives CDR1 SGHAT, CDR2 FQNNGV.

This clonotype was picked up one time. The chain recombines TRBV25-1 with TRBJ1-6; D uncertain. Germline CDR1 reads MGHDK; CDR2 reads SYGVNS. V lost 4 bases and J 9 bases, leaving 10 bases between the germline ends. The CDR3 extends over 13 amino acids. The CDR3 sequence: CASSGAWSSPLHF. In nucleotides, the CDR3 is TGTGCCAGCAGTGGGGCCTGGAGTTCACCCCTCCACTTT.

This clonotype was seen once. This sequence joins TRBV15 and TRBJ2-7; 8 bases agree with TRBD1. Germline CDR1 and CDR2: LNHNV and YYDKDF (reference sequence). This CDR3 spans 13 amino acids. V lost 8 bases and J lost 2; bases outside the gene matches: 5. This CDR3 is CATGQGLTYEQYV. In DNA form, the CDR3 reads TGTGCCACCGGACAGGGACTTACCTACGAGCAGTACGTC.

On this clonotype itself: Being one base from a much bigger clone, this may be a read error. V is TRBV4-1 and J is TRBJ2-7, with D possibly being TRBD2 (7 bases). This CDR3 region has 16 residues. In germline, CDR1 is MGHRA, CDR2 YSYEKL. Trimming removed 1 base from V and 4 bases from J, with 17 bases in between. This CDR3 reads CASSQGGGAGPYEQYF. The CDR3 DNA reads as TGCGCCAGCAGCCAAGGGGGGGGGGCAGGTCCTTACGAGCAGTACTTC.

There are many counts of this clonotype. As the CDR3 is not closed by the conserved phenylalanine or tryptophan, this likely results from a read error. It is unclear where the CDR3 begins or ends on the DNA, so no DNA is shown, and the CDR3 is as TCRdb lists it. The chain has TRBV20-1 and TRBJ1-1. Germline lookup yields CDR1 DFQATT and CDR2 SNEGSKA (reference sequence). The CDR3 is made up of 8 amino acids, end residues included. CDR3: CSVLPSMV.

The J gene is TRBJ2-7, the V gene TRBV5-1, with 7 bases aligning to TRBD1. Germline values: CDR1 SGHRS, CDR2 YFSETQ. The V and J ends lost 4 bases and 3 bases, in that order; junction bases with no gene match: 7. The CDR3 loop spans 14 amino acids. CDR3 sequence (DNA): TGCGCCAGCAGCCAAGGGGGCTCCCTCTACGAGCAGTACTTC. As protein: CASSQGGSLYEQYF. Full variable domain (remainder filled in from reference TRBV5-1 and TRBJ2-7): KAGVTQTPRYLIKTRGQQVTLSCSPISGHRSVSWYQQTPGQGLQFLFEYFSETQRNKGNFPGRFSGRQFSNSRSEMNVSTLELGDSALYLCASSQGGSLYEQYFGPGTRLTVT.